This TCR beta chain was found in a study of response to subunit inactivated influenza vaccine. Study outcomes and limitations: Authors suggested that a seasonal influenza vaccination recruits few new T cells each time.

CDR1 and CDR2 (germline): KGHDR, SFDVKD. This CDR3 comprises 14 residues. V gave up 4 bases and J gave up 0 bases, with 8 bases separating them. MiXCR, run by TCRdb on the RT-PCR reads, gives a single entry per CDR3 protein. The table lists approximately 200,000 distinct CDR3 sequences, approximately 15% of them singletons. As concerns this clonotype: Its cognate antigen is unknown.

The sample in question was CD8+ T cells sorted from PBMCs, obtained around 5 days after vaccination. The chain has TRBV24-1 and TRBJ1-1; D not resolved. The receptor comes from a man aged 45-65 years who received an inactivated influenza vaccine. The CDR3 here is CATSEGTMNTEAFF. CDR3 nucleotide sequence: TGTGCCACCAGTGAAGGAACTATGAACACTGAAGCTTTCTTT.